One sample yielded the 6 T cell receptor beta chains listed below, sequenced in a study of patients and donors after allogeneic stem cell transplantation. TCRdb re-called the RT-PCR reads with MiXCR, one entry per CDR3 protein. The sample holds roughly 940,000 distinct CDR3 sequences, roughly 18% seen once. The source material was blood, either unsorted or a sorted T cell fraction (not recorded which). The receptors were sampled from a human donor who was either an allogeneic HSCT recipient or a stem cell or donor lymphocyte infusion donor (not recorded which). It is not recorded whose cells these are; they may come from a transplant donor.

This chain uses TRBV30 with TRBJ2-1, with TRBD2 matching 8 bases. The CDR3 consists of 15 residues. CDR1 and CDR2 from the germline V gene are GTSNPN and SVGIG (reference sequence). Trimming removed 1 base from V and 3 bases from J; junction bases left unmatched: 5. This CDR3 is CAWSELAGLYNEQFF. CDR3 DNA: TGTGCCTGGAGTGAGCTAGCGGGTCTCTACAATGAGCAGTTCTTC.

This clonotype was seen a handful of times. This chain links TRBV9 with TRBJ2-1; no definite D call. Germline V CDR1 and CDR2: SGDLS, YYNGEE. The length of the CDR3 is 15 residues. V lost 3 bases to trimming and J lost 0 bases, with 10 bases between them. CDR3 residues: CASSGGESSYNEQFF. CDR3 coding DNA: TGTGCCAGCAGCGGCGGAGAGAGCTCCTACAATGAGCAGTTCTTC.

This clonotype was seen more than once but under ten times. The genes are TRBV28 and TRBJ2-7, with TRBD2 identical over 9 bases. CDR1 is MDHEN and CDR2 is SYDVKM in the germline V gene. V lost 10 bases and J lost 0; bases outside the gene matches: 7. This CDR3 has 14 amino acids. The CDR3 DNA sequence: TGTGCCAACCTCCAGACTAGCGGCTCCTACGAGCAGTACTTC. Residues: CANLQTSGSYEQYF.

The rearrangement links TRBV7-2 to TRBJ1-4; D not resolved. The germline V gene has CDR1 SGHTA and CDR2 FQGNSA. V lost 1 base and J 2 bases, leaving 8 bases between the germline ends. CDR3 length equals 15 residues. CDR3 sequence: CASSLVGNTNEKLFF. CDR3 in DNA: TGTGCCAGCAGCTTAGTGGGAAACACTAATGAAAAACTGTTTTTT.

CDR3: CSASPGTVFNEKLFF. DNA of the CDR3: TGCAGTGCTAGCCCCGGGACAGTGTTTAATGAAAAACTGTTTTTT. The chain employs TRBV20-1 and TRBJ1-4; 7 bases match TRBD1. The length of the CDR3 is 15 residues. Germline values: CDR1 DFQATT, CDR2 SNEGSKA (reference sequence). Unmatched junction bases numbered 8, after V lost 3 bases and J lost 4 bases.

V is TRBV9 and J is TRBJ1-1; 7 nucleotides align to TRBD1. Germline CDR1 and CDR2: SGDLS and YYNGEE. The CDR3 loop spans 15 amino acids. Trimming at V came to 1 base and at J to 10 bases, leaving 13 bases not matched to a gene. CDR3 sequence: CASSVYRTGPVGAFF. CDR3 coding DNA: TGTGCCAGCAGCGTATACCGGACAGGTCCCGTCGGAGCTTTCTTT.